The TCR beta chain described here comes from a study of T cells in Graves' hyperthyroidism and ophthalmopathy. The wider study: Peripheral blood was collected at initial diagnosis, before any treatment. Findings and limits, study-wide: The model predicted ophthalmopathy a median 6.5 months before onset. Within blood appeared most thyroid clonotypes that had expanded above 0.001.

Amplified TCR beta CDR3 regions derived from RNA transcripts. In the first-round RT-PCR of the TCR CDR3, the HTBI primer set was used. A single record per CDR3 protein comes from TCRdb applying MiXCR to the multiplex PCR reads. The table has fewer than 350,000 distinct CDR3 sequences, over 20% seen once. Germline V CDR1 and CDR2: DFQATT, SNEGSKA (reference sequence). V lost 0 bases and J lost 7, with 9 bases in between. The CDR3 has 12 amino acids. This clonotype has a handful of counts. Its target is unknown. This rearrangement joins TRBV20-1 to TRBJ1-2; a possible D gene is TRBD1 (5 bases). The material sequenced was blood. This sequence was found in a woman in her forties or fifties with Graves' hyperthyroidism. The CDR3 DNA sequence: TGCAGTGCTAGAGAGGCTGGGGGTGGCTACACCTTC. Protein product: CSAREAGGGYTF.